One sample yielded the 10 T cell receptor beta chains listed below, sequenced in a study of beta chain features in type 1 diabetes. Broader study findings: When Type 1 diabetes patients were examined, their TCRB CDR3s proved moderately but significantly shorter in all four CD4+ subsets.

Expressed TCRB transcripts were sequenced after all isolated RNA was converted to cDNA. Assay: immunoSEQ multiplex PCR; the TCRdb copy retains only in-frame clones and omits some. Here the sample spans a few hundred thousand clones, around an eighth being singletons. Their antigen targets remain unknown. Material: naive CD4+ T cells from blood. The receptor set was obtained from a woman aged 18-29 years with type 1 diabetes.

This clone has a handful of counts. The chain has TRBV7-2 and TRBJ2-7; perhaps TRBD1 as D (5 bases). V was pared by 5 bases and J by 2 bases, with 13 bases between. The germline CDR1 and CDR2 sequences are SGHTA and FQGNSA. The CDR3 has 14 amino acids. CDR3 loop: CASSPQGLPYEQYF. DNA for the CDR3: TGTGCCAGCAGCCCGCAGGGTCTCCCCTACGAGCAGTACTTC.

The chain has TRBV7-9 and TRBJ1-2, with D tentatively TRBD1 (5 bases). Trimming pared 6 bases from V and 8 bases from J, leaving 19 bases between. The CDR3 covers 14 residues. The germline V gene encodes CDR1 SEHNR and CDR2 FQNEAQ (reference sequence). The CDR3 DNA is TGTGCCAGCAGTTTGACAGTCCTGAGCCTCGGCTACACCTTC. This encodes CASSLTVLSLGYTF.

This clone appeared a few times. This sequence joins TRBV5-4 and TRBJ2-2; 9 bases are shared with TRBD1. This CDR3 spans 17 amino acids. Germline CDR1 reads SGHNT; CDR2 reads YYREEE (reference sequence). V lost 1 base to trimming and J lost 1 base; unmatched junction nucleotides: 5. The CDR3 here is CASSLPVGQGNTGELFF. The CDR3 DNA is TGTGCCAGCAGCTTGCCAGTGGGACAGGGGAACACCGGGGAGCTGTTTTTT.

This chain connects TRBV13 to TRBJ2-7; a possible D gene is TRBD2 (5 bases). Per the germline V gene, CDR1 is PRHDT and CDR2 is FYEKMQ (reference sequence). Trimming left V 11 bases short and J 2 bases short, with 16 bases between. This CDR3 comprises 13 residues. The DNA of the CDR3 is TGTGCCCCAGCCCGAGGGCGGGCCTACGAGCAGTACTTC. The encoded protein is CAPARGRAYEQYF.

The chain employs TRBV4-1 and TRBJ2-1, with 9 nucleotides matching TRBD2. The CDR3 covers 17 residues. CDR1 and CDR2 from the germline V gene are MGHRA and YSYEKL. The V segment lost 1 base and the J segment 8 bases; nucleotides outside the gene matches: 12. The CDR3 DNA sequence: TGCGCCAGCAGCCAAGGCACCGGTAGCGGGAGTTTCGATGAGCAGTTCTTC. Translation: CASSQGTGSGSFDEQFF.

This clone was counted a few times. The V call is TRBV2, the J call TRBJ2-5; possibly TRBD2 for D (6 bases). V was cut by 1 base and J by 1 base, with 7 bases left in between. CDR3 length: 14 amino acids. Per the germline V gene, CDR1 is SNHLY and CDR2 is FYNNEI. The CDR3 region is CASSEEGGQETQYF. As DNA, the CDR3 is TGTGCCAGCAGTGAAGAGGGAGGCCAAGAGACCCAGTACTTC.

This clone has a handful of counts. The genes are TRBV30 and TRBJ2-3, with 9 bases that match TRBD2. V lost 5 bases to trimming and J lost 1 base; unmatched junction nucleotides: 4. The length of the CDR3 is 14 residues. Germline V CDR1 and CDR2: GTSNPN, SVGIG (reference sequence). The CDR3 reads CAWASSGGTDTQYF. Here the CDR3 DNA reads TGTGCCTGGGCGTCTAGCGGGGGCACAGATACGCAGTATTTT.

The V call is TRBV7-2, the J call TRBJ2-7, with 8 bases lining up with TRBD1. Germline-derived CDR1 and CDR2 are SGHTA and FQGNSA. With 5 bases clipped from V and 9 bases from J, the junction kept 3 bases outside the gene matches. This CDR3 has 11 amino acids. The CDR3 region is CASSLGQGQYF. The CDR3 nucleotides are TGTGCCAGCAGCCTTGGACAGGGGCAGTACTTC.

V and J are TRBV21-1 and TRBJ2-1; the table's D call of TRBD2 was not tested on the DNA. TRBV21-1 is a documented pseudogene. The CDR3 runs to 18 residues. CDR3 nucleotide sequence: TGTGCCAGCAGCAAAGGGGTAGGGACTAGCGGGGGCTACAATGAGCAGTTCTTC. It yields the protein CASSKGVGTSGGYNEQFF.

This clone was seen only a few times. The chain combines TRBV7-2 with TRBJ2-3, with 10 bases aligning to TRBD2. The CDR3 is 14 residues long. The V gene's germline CDR1 is SGHTA and CDR2 FQGNSA. V dropped 3 bases and J dropped 4; count of bases not matched to a gene: 1. The CDR3 reads CASSLSGGADTQYF. CDR3 in DNA: TGTGCCAGCAGCTTGAGCGGGGGGGCAGATACGCAGTATTTT.